This TCR beta chain originates from a study of blood T cell repertoires in COVID-19. Clones were read by immunoSEQ multiplex PCR, and TCRdb kept only the in-frame ones, dropping some. Among approximately 350,000 clones listed, roughly 87% were seen once. Recruitment covered about two dozen US areas and drew participants whose ages spanned about 18 to 90 years. Cohort 3 donors were reported recovered after two negative PCRs, clearance, or symptom resolution. Trimming took off 3 bases at V and 0 bases at J, with 14 bases between the two ends. There are 17 residues in the CDR3. Germline CDR1 is LNHDA and CDR2 is SQIVND (reference sequence).

The sample taken for sequencing was PBMCs or T cells enriched from blood (not recorded which). The V gene is TRBV19, the J gene TRBJ1-4, with D perhaps matching TRBD1 (5 bases). This receptor was identified in a young woman who had recovered from COVID-19. The CDR3 sequence: CASSIGAGPATNEKLFF. CDR3 DNA sequence: TGTGCCAGTAGTATTGGCGCAGGGCCTGCAACTAATGAAAAACTGTTTTTT.